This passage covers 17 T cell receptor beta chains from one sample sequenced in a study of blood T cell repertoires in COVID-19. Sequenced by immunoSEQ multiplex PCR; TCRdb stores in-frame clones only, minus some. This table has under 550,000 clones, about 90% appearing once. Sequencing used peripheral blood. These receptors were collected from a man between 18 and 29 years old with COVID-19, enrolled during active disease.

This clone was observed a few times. CDR3 loop: CASKLGQTNTEAFF. The DNA of the CDR3 is TGTGCCAGCAAATTGGGACAGACAAACACTGAAGCTTTCTTT. The chain has TRBV2 and TRBJ1-1, with 7 bases fitting TRBD1. Per germline, CDR1 SNHLY and CDR2 FYNNEI. The CDR3 totals 14 residues. V dropped 7 bases and J dropped 2; count of bases not matched to a gene: 7.

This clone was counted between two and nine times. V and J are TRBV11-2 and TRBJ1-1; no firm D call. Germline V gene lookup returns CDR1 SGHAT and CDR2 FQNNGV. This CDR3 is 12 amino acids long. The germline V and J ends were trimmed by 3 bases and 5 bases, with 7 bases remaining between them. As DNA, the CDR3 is TGTGCCAGCAGCTTTTCGAGGACTGAAGCTTTCTTT. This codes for CASSFSRTEAFF.

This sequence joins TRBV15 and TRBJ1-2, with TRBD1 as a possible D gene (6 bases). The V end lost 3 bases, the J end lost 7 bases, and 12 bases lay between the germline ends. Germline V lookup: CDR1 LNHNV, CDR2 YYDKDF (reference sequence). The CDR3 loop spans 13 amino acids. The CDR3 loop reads CATSRGQPRGYTF. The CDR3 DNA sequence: TGTGCCACCAGCAGGGGACAACCACGTGGCTACACCTTC.

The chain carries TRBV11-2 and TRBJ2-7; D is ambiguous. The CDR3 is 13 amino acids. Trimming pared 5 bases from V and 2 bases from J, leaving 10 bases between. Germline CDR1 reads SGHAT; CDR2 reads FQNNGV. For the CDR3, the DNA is TGTGCCAGCAGCCGGGTTAAAACCTACGAGCAGTACTTC. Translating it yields CASSRVKTYEQYF.

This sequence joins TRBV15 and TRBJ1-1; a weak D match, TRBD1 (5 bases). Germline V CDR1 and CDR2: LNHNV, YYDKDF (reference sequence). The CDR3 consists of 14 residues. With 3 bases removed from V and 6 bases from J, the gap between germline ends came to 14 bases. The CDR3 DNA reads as TGTGCCACCAGCAGGGGAAAAGGGGTCCCTGAAGCTTTCTTT. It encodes CATSRGKGVPEAFF.

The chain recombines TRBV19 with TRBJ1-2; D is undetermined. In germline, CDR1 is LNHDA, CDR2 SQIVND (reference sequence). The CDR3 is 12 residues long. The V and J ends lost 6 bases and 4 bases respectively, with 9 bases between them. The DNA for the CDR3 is TGTGCCAGTAGGCCCGGTGTCTATGGCTACACCTTC. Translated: CASRPGVYGYTF.

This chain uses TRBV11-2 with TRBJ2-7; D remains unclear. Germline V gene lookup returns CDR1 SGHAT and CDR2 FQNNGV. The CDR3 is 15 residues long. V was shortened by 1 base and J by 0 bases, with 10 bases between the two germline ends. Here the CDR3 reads CASSLAFHSSYEQYF. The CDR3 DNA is TGTGCCAGCAGCTTAGCTTTTCACAGCTCCTACGAGCAGTACTTC.

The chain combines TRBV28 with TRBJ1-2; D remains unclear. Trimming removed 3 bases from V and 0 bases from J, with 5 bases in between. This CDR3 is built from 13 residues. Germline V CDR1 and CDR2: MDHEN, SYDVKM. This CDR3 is CASSFTANYGYTF. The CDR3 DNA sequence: TGTGCCAGCAGTTTCACGGCTAACTATGGCTACACCTTC.

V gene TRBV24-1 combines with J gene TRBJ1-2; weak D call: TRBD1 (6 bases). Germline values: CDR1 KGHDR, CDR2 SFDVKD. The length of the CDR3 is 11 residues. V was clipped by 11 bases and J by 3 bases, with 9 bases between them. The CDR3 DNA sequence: TGTGCCATATCAGGGGACTATGGCTACACCTTC. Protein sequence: CAISGDYGYTF.

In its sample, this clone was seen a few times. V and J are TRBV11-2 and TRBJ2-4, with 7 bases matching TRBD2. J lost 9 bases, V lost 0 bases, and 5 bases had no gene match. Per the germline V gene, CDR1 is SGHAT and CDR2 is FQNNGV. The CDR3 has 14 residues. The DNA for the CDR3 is TGTGCCAGCAGCTTAGAGGCGGGAGTGGGCATTCAGTACTTC. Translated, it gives CASSLEAGVGIQYF.

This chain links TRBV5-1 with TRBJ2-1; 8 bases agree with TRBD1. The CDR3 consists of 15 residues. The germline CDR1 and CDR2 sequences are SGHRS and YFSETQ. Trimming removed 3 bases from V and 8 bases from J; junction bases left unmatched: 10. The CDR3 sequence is CASSSGRTGKDEQFF. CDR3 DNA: TGCGCCAGCAGCTCGGGCAGGACAGGGAAGGATGAGCAGTTCTTC.

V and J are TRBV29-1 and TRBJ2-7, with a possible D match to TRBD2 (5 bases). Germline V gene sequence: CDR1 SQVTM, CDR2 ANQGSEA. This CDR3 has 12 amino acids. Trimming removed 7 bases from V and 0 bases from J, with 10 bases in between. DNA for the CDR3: TGCAGCGCCAAAGCGGACTCCTACGAGCAGTACTTC. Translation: CSAKADSYEQYF.

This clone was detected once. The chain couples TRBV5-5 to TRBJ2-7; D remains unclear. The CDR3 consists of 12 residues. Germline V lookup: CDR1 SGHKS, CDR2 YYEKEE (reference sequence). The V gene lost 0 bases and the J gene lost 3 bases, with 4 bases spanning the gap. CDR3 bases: TGTGCCAGCAGCTTGGCCAGCTACGAGCAGTACTTC. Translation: CASSLASYEQYF.

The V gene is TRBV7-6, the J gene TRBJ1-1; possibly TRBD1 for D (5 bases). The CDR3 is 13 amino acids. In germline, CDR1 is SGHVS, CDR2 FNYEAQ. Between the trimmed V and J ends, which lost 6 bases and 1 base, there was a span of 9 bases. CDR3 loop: CASRGEANTEAFF. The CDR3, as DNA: TGTGCCAGCAGAGGGGAGGCGAACACTGAAGCTTTCTTT.

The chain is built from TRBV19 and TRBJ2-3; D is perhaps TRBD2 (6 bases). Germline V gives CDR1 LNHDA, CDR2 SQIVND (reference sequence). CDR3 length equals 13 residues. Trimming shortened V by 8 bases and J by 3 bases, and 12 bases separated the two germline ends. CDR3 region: CASGLGGTDTQYF. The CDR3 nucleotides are TGTGCCAGTGGGCTTGGGGGGACAGATACGCAGTATTTT.

The CDR3 loop is CASRAGQSNQPQHF. CDR3 sequence (DNA): TGTGCCAGCAGGGCAGGACAGTCCAATCAGCCCCAGCATTTT. The chain couples TRBV6-5 to TRBJ1-5, with D possibly TRBD1 on 6 matching bases. The CDR3 contains 14 residues. Germline assignment: CDR1 MNHEY and CDR2 SVGAGI. The V end lost 6 bases, the J end lost 3 bases, and 12 bases lay between the germline ends.

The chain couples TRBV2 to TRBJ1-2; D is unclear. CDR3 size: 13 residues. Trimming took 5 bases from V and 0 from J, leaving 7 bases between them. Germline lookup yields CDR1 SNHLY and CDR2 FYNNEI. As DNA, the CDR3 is TGTGCCAGCAGTTCCAGTGCTAACTATGGCTACACCTTC. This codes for CASSSSANYGYTF.